Sequencing of this TCR beta chain was carried out in a study of cytomegalovirus exposure and HLA in healthy donors. Broader study findings: Reportedly, TCR beta sequences accurately predicted HLA-A and HLA-B alleles in most subjects.

The CDR3 contains 15 residues. Germline CDR1 SGHRS, CDR2 YFSETQ. V shed 0 bases and J shed 0 bases, with 6 bases lying between them. With regard to this clone: The antigen remains unidentified.

Amplification used 60 Vbeta primers and 13 Jbeta primers. Profiling relied on immunoSEQ multiplex PCR, and the TCRdb table lists in-frame clones only, not all of them. The data show under 250,000 clones, around 73% seen once. Donors were nominally healthy when sampled, though unrecorded immune exposures were likely. The sample comprised PBMCs. This clonotype was obtained from a male donor in good health and CMV-seronegative. This chain connects TRBV5-1 to TRBJ2-2, with no clear D. The CDR3 protein is CASSLGTTNTGELFF. DNA for the CDR3: TGCGCCAGCAGCTTGGGTACAACGAACACCGGGGAGCTGTTTTTT.